This T cell receptor beta chain was sequenced during a study of Graves' ophthalmopathy and Graves' hyperthyroidism. General study results and limits: Ophthalmopathy progression cases were predicted by the model with 70.59% sensitivity and almost 75% specificity. An approximately 80% specificity and 87.88% sensitivity were achieved by a 13-signature model that separated ophthalmopathy from stable hyperthyroidism.

Patients newly diagnosed with hyperthyroidism, under 2 months' duration, were aged 18 to 65, the study reports. The study amplified TCR beta CDR3 regions using RNA transcripts. Second-round multiplex PCR followed a first-round RT-PCR using HTBI primers. TCRdb re-derived calls from the multiplex PCR reads in MiXCR, one entry per CDR3 protein. The sample records around 1.1 million distinct CDR3 sequences, about 36% being singletons. With V trimmed by 4 bases and J by 1 base, 13 bases remained unmatched. The length of the CDR3 is 17 residues. Per the germline V gene, CDR1 is SGHRS and CDR2 is YFSETQ. This clonotype showed up just a few times. Its specificity is not known.

The sequencing input was peripheral blood or thyroid tissue (not recorded which). The rearrangement links TRBV5-1 to TRBJ2-7; 8 nucleotides align to TRBD2. The clonotype was recovered from an adult man with Graves' hyperthyroidism. CDR3 sequence reads: CASSRAVLVAGSYEQYF. The CDR3 nucleotides read TGCGCCAGCAGCAGGGCGGTCTTGGTAGCGGGATCCTACGAGCAGTACTTC. Variable domain in full (rest from reference TRBV5-1 and TRBJ2-7): KAGVTQTPRYLIKTRGQQVTLSCSPISGHRSVSWYQQTPGQGLQFLFEYFSETQRNKGNFPGRFSGRQFSNSRSEMNVSTLELGDSALYLCASSRAVLVAGSYEQYFGPGTRLTVT.